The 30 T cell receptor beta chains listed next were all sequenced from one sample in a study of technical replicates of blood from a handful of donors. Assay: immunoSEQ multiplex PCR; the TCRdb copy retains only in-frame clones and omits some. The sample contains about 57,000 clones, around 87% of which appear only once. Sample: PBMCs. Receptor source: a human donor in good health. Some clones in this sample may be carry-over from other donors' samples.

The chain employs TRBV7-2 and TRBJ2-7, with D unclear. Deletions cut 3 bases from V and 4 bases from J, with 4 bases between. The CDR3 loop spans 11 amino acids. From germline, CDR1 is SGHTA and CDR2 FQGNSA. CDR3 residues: CASSFEYEQYF. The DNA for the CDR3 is TGTGCCAGCAGCTTTGAGTACGAGCAGTACTTC.

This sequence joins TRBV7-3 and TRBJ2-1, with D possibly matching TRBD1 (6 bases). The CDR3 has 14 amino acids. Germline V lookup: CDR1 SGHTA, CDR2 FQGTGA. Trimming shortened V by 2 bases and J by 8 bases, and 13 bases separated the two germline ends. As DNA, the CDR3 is TGTGCCAGCAGCTTATCAGGGGCCGGCGATGAGCAGTTCTTC. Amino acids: CASSLSGAGDEQFF.

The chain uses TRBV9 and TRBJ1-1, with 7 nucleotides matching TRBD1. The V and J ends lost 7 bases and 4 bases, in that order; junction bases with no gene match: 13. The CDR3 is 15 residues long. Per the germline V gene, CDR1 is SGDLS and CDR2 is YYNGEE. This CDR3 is CASLDRAPRGTEAFF. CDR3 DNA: TGTGCCAGCCTTGACAGGGCGCCTAGGGGCACTGAAGCTTTCTTT.

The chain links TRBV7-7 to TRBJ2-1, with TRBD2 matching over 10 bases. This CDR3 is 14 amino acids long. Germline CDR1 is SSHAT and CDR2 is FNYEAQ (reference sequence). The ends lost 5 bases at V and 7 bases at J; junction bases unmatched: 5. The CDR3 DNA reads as TGTGCCAGCAGCCCCGGGACTAGCGTAAATGAGCAGTTCTTC. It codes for CASSPGTSVNEQFF. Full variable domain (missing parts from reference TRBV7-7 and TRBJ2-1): GAGVSQSPRYKVTKRGQDVTLRCDPISSHATLYWYQQALGQGPEFLTYFNYEAQPDKSGLPSDRFSAERPEGSISTLTIQRTEQRDSAMYRCASSPGTSVNEQFFGPGTRLTVL.

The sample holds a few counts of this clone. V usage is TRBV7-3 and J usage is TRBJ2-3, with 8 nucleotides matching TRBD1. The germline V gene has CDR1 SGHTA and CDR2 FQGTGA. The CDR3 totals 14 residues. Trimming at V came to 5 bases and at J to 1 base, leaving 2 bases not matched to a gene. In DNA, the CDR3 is TGTGCCAGCAGCCAGACAGGGGGCACAGATACGCAGTATTTT. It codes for CASSQTGGTDTQYF. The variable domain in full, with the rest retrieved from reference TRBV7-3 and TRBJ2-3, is GAGVSQTPSNKVTEKGKYVELRCDPISGHTALYWYRQSLGQGPEFLIYFQGTGAADDSGLPNDRFFAVRPEGSVSTLKIQRTERGDSAVYLCASSQTGGTDTQYFGPGTRLTVL.

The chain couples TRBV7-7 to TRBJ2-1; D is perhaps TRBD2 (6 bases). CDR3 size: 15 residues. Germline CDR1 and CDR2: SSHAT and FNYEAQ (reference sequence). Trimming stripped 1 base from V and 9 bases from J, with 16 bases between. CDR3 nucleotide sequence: TGTGCCAGCAGCTTAGAAGGACTACCAGGGAGTGAGCAGTTCTTC. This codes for CASSLEGLPGSEQFF.

CDR3 amino acids: CAISESGTLNTQYF. The CDR3 DNA follows: TGTGCCATCAGTGAGAGCGGGACCCTTAATACGCAGTATTTT. The rearrangement links TRBV10-3 to TRBJ2-3; the match to TRBD2 covers 7 bases. CDR3 length: 14 residues. J gave up 7 bases and V 2 bases, and 6 bases lay outside the gene matches. Per the germline V gene, CDR1 is ENHRY and CDR2 is SYGVKD.

In DNA form, the CDR3 reads TGTGCCTGGAGTACAGGGGCCTATGGCTACACCTTC. Amino acid sequence: CAWSTGAYGYTF. This rearrangement joins TRBV30 to TRBJ1-2, with 7 bases that match TRBD1. From germline, CDR1 is GTSNPN and CDR2 SVGIG (reference sequence). CDR3 length equals 12 residues. Trimming took 2 bases from V and 4 from J; bases not matched to a gene: 1.

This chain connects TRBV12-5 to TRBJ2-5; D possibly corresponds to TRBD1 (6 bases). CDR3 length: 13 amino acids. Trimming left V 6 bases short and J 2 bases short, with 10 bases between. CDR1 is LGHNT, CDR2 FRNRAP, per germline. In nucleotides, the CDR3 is TGTGCTAGTGGCCCCCAGGGGCAAGAGACCCAGTACTTC. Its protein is CASGPQGQETQYF. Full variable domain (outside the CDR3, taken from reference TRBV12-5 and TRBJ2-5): DARVTQTPRHKVTEMGQEVTMRCQPILGHNTVFWYRQTMMQGLELLAYFRNRAPLDDSGMPKDRFSAEMPDATLATLKIQPSEPRDSAVYFCASGPQGQETQYFGPGTRLLVL.

This CDR3 is CASSSQGYQETQYF. Written as DNA, the CDR3 is TGTGCCAGCAGCTCGCAGGGGTACCAAGAGACCCAGTACTTC. The V and J genes are TRBV5-6 and TRBJ2-5; D is perhaps TRBD1 (6 bases). Per germline, CDR1 SGHDT and CDR2 YYEEEE. V was pared by 3 bases and J by 0 bases, with 9 bases between. The CDR3 length is 14 residues.

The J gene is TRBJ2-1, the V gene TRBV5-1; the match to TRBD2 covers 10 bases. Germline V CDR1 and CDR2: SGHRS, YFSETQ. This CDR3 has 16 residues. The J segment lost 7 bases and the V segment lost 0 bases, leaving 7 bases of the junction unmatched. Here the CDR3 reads CASSLAGLAGVNEQFF. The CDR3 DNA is TGCGCCAGCAGCTTGGCCGGGCTAGCGGGAGTAAATGAGCAGTTCTTC.

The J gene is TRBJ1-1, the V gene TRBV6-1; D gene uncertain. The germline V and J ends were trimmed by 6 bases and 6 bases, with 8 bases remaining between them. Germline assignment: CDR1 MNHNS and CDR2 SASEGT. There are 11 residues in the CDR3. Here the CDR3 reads CASRDLAEAFF. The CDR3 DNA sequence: TGTGCCAGCAGGGACTTAGCTGAAGCTTTCTTT.

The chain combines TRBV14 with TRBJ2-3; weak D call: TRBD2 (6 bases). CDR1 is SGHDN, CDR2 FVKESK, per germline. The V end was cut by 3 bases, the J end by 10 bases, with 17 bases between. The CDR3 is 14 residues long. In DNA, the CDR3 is TGTGCCAGCAGCCAGGGACTCTCTCTTGTTCCGCAGTATTTT. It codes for CASSQGLSLVPQYF.

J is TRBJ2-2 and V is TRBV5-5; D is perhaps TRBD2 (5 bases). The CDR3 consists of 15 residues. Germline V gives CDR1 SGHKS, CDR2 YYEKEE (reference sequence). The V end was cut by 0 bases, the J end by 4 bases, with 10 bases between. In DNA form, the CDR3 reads TGTGCCAGCAGCTTGGGTCTAGAGGGCACCGGGGAGCTGTTTTTT. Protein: CASSLGLEGTGELFF.

This chain's CDR3 is CASSLGKGNNEQFF. The CDR3 DNA reads as TGTGCCAGCAGCTTAGGCAAGGGGAACAATGAGCAGTTCTTC. The genes are TRBV7-2 and TRBJ2-1; weak D call: TRBD1 (5 bases). In germline, CDR1 is SGHTA, CDR2 FQGNSA. V lost 1 base and J lost 5, with 9 bases in between. The CDR3 covers 14 residues.

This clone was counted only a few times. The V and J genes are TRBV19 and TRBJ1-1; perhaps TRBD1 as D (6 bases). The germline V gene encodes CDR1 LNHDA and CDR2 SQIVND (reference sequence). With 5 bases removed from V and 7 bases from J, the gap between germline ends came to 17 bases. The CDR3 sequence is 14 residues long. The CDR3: CASSPGHRNVEAFF. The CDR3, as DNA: TGTGCCAGTAGTCCGGGACATCGAAATGTTGAAGCTTTCTTT.

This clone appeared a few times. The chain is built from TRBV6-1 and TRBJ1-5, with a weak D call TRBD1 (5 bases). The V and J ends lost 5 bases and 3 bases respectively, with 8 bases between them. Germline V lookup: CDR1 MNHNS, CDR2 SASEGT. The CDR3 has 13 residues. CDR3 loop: CASSSGVNQPQHF. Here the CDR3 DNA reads TGTGCCAGCAGTTCGGGGGTCAATCAGCCCCAGCATTTT.

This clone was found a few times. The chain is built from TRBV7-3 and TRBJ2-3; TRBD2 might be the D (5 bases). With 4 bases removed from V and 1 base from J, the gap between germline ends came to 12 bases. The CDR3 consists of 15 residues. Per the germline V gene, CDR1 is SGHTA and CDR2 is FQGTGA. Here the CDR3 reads CASSSRGTGTDTQYF. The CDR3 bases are TGTGCCAGCAGCTCCCGGGGAACGGGCACAGATACGCAGTATTTT.

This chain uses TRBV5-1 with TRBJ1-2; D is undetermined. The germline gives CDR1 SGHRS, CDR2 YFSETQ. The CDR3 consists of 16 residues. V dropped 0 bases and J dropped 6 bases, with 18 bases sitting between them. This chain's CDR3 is CASSLGVGIGSDGYTF. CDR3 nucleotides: TGCGCCAGCAGCTTGGGTGTAGGGATTGGGAGTGATGGCTACACCTTC.

CDR3 nucleotides: TGCGCCAGCAGCTTGGCAAATACGCAGTATTTT. It yields the protein CASSLANTQYF. This chain uses TRBV5-1 with TRBJ2-3; no clear D. Germline V gene sequence: CDR1 SGHRS, CDR2 YFSETQ. Trimming cost V 0 bases and J 7 bases, with 3 bases left between them. The CDR3 length is 11 residues.

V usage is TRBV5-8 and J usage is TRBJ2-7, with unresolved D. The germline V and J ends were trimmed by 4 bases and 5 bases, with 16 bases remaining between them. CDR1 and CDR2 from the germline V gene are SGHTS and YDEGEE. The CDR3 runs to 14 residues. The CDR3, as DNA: TGTGCCAGCAGCCAGTTCCAACAAATAAACGAGCAGTACTTC. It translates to CASSQFQQINEQYF.

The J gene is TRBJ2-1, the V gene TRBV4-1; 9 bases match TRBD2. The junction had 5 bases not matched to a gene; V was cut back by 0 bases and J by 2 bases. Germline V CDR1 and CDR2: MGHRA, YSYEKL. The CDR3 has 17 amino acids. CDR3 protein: CASSQDRQREAYNEQFF. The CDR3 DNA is TGCGCCAGCAGCCAAGATCGTCAGCGGGAGGCCTACAATGAGCAGTTCTTC.

The CDR3 DNA reads TGCGCCAGCAGCCAACGCCACGGGGGGCAAGAGACCCAGTACTTC. It specifies CASSQRHGGQETQYF. This chain links TRBV4-1 with TRBJ2-5; 7 bases are a match to TRBD2. J gave up 2 bases and V 2 bases, and 5 bases lay outside the gene matches. Germline lookup yields CDR1 MGHRA and CDR2 YSYEKL. This CDR3 has 15 amino acids.

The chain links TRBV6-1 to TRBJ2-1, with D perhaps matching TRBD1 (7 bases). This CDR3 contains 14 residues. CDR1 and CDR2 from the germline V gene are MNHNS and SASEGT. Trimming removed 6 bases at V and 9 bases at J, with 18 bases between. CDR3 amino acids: CASREGALPLEQFF. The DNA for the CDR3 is TGTGCCAGCAGGGAGGGGGCGCTCCCGCTTGAGCAGTTCTTC.

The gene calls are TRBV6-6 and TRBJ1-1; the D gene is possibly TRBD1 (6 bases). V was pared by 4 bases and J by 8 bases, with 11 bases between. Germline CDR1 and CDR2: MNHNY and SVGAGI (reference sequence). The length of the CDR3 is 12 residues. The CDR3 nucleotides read TGTGCCAGCAGTTTGACCGGGACAGAAGCTTTCTTT. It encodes CASSLTGTEAFF.

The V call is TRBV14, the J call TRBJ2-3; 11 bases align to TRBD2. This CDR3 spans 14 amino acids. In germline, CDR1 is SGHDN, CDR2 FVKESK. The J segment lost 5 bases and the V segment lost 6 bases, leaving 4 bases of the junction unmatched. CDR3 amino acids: CASRLAGAGDTQYF. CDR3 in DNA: TGTGCCAGCAGACTAGCGGGAGCGGGAGATACGCAGTATTTT.

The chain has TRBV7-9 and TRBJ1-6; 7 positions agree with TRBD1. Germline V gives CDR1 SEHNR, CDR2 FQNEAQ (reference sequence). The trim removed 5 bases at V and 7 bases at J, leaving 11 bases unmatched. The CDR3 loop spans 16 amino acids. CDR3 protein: CASSGGDSLGNSPLHF. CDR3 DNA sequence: TGTGCCAGCAGCGGTGGGGACAGCCTCGGGAATTCACCCCTCCACTTT. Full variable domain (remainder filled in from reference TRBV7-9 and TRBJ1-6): DTGVSQNPRHKITKRGQNVTFRCDPISEHNRLYWYRQTLGQGPEFLTYFQNEAQLEKSRLLSDRFSAERPKGSFSTLEIQRTEQGDSAMYLCASSGGDSLGNSPLHFGNGTRLTVT.

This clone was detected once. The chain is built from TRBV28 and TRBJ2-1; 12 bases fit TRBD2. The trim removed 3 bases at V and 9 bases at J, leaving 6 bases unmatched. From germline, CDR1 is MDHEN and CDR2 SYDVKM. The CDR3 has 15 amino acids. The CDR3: CASSLPTSGRFEQFF. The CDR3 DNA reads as TGTGCCAGCAGTTTGCCGACTAGCGGGAGATTTGAGCAGTTCTTC.

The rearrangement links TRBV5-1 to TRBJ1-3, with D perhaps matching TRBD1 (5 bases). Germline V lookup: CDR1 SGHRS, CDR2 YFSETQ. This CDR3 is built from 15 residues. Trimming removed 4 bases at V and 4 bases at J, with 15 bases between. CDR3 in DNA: TGCGCCAGCAGCCTGACAGTAAACCTCGGAAACACCATATATTTT. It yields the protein CASSLTVNLGNTIYF.

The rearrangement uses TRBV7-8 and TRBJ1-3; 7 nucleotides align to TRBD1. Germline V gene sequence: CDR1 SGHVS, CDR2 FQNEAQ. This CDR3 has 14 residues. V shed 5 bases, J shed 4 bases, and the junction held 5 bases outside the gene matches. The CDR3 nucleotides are TGTGCCAGCAGCGAGGGGGCTTGGGGAAACACCATATATTTT. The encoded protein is CASSEGAWGNTIYF.